This entry lists 17 T cell receptor beta chains sequenced from one sample in a study of blood T cell repertoires in COVID-19. Assay used: immunoSEQ multiplex PCR; TCRdb lists only in-frame clones, some missing. The sample records around 500,000 clones, roughly 88% being singletons. Sequencing input: PBMCs or T cells enriched from blood (not recorded which). These TCRs come from a woman in her thirties or forties who had recovered from COVID-19.

V gene TRBV6-5 combines with J gene TRBJ1-2; D not resolved. This CDR3 spans 13 amino acids. Trimming shortened V by 6 bases and J by 4 bases, and 12 bases separated the two germline ends. Germline V CDR1 and CDR2: MNHEY, SVGAGI. In nucleotides, the CDR3 is TGTGCCAGCAGACTTTCAGGTTCCTATGGCTACACCTTC. Protein product: CASRLSGSYGYTF.

V is TRBV7-9 and J is TRBJ1-1; no firm D call. This CDR3 has 13 residues. Germline V gene lookup returns CDR1 SEHNR and CDR2 FQNEAQ (reference sequence). Trimming pared 5 bases from V and 2 bases from J, leaving 9 bases between. CDR3 nucleotides: TGTGCCAGCAGCCCAGGATCCAACACTGAAGCTTTCTTT. It is translated as CASSPGSNTEAFF.

V gene TRBV19 combines with J gene TRBJ1-5; D unresolved. V was cut by 5 bases and J by 2 bases, with 28 bases left in between. The CDR3 consists of 20 residues. Germline CDR1 reads LNHDA; CDR2 reads SQIVND (reference sequence). CDR3 DNA sequence: TGTGCCAGTAGTGTCGATGTGAGGGAAGGTAGCTATATCGGCAATCAGCCCCAGCATTTT. Translated, it gives CASSVDVREGSYIGNQPQHF.

This CDR3 is CASSFTGVNEQFF. Written as DNA, the CDR3 is TGTGCCAGCAGCTTCACGGGAGTCAATGAGCAGTTCTTC. This chain links TRBV7-2 with TRBJ2-1, with D perhaps TRBD2 (6 bases). The CDR3 contains 13 residues. Germline CDR1 reads SGHTA; CDR2 reads FQGNSA. The V gene lost 3 bases and the J gene lost 6 bases, with 9 bases spanning the gap.

CDR3 sequence reads: CASEPDGTNYGYTF. CDR3 sequence (DNA): TGTGCCAGCGAGCCGGACGGGACAAACTATGGCTACACCTTC. This chain connects TRBV2 to TRBJ1-2, with D tentatively TRBD1 (6 bases). V lost 8 bases, J lost 2 bases, and 15 bases lay in between. The CDR3 sequence is 14 residues long. CDR1 is SNHLY, CDR2 FYNNEI, per germline.

The chain recombines TRBV7-9 with TRBJ1-2; no definite D call. Trimming pared 0 bases from V and 5 bases from J, leaving 10 bases between. From germline, CDR1 is SEHNR and CDR2 FQNEAQ (reference sequence). The CDR3 is made up of 14 amino acids. DNA of the CDR3: TGTGCCAGCAGCTTAGCTTACGGGAAATATGGCTACACCTTC. Translating it yields CASSLAYGKYGYTF. The full variable domain, completed using reference TRBV7-9 and TRBJ1-2, is DTGVSQNPRHKITKRGQNVTFRCDPISEHNRLYWYRQTLGQGPEFLTYFQNEAQLEKSRLLSDRFSAERPKGSFSTLEIQRTEQGDSAMYLCASSLAYGKYGYTFGSGTRLTVV.

CDR3 nucleotides: TGCGCCAGCAGCCAAGTATCAGCGGGAGGTAATACGCAGTATTTT. It encodes CASSQVSAGGNTQYF. The rearrangement links TRBV4-3 to TRBJ2-3; TRBD2 matches 9 bases. The germline CDR1 and CDR2 sequences are LGHNA and YSLEER. This CDR3 region has 15 residues. The trim removed 1 base at V and 7 bases at J, leaving 6 bases unmatched.

This chain joins TRBV3-1 (or the pseudogene TRBV3-2) and TRBJ2-1; 7 positions agree with TRBD2. The CDR3 has 20 amino acids. V dropped 0 bases and J dropped 2; count of bases not matched to a gene: 16. Germline V gene lookup returns CDR1 LGHDT and CDR2 YNNKEL (reference sequence). As DNA, the CDR3 is TGTGCCAGCAGCCAAGATCTGGGGGGGACCCGACACCAGACCTACAATGAGCAGTTCTTC. This translates into CASSQDLGGTRHQTYNEQFF.

This clone appeared once. The V call is TRBV27, the J call TRBJ2-7; TRBD2 aligns across 9 bases. Germline CDR1 and CDR2: MNHEY and SMNVEV (reference sequence). The CDR3 totals 14 residues. Trimming cost V 2 bases and J 5 bases; bases outside gene matches: 4. CDR3 in DNA: TGTGCCAGCAGTTTACTAGCGGGATCCCACGAGCAGTACTTC. It codes for CASSLLAGSHEQYF.

The chain uses TRBV5-1 and TRBJ2-5; TRBD2 matches at 11 bases. With 5 bases clipped from V and 0 bases from J, the junction kept 3 bases outside the gene matches. The CDR3 extends over 15 amino acids. The germline gives CDR1 SGHRS, CDR2 YFSETQ. The CDR3 here is CASRTTSGNQETQYF. In nucleotides, the CDR3 is TGCGCCAGCAGAACGACTAGCGGGAACCAAGAGACCCAGTACTTC.

This clone was seen more than once but under ten times. The chain links TRBV6-1 to TRBJ1-2; D is unclear. Germline lookup yields CDR1 MNHNS and CDR2 SASEGT. This CDR3 has 14 residues. Trimming removed 1 base at V and 4 bases at J, with 10 bases between. The CDR3 coding sequence is TGTGCCAGCAGTGAAGTCGGGAGAAGCTATGGCTACACCTTC. It codes for CASSEVGRSYGYTF.

The CDR3 sequence is CASSLAPWTETYNEQFF. The CDR3, as DNA: TGTGCCAGCAGCTTAGCCCCCTGGACTGAGACCTACAATGAGCAGTTCTTC. This sequence joins TRBV7-2 and TRBJ2-1; a weak D match, TRBD2 (5 bases). Germline CDR1 SGHTA, CDR2 FQGNSA. Trimming took off 0 bases at V and 2 bases at J, with 14 bases between the two ends. The length of the CDR3 is 17 residues.

The genes are TRBV11-3 and TRBJ1-3; 7 nucleotides align to TRBD1. The CDR3 has 18 amino acids. The trim removed 5 bases at V and 0 bases at J, leaving 13 bases unmatched. Germline V gene data show CDR1 as SGHNT and CDR2 as YENEEA. The CDR3 region has the DNA TGTGCCAGCAGCCAGGGCCCTGGACAGGACTACTCTGGAAACACCATATATTTT. This codes for CASSQGPGQDYSGNTIYF.

This chain joins TRBV29-1 and TRBJ2-7; maybe TRBD1 (6 bases). Looked up from germline, CDR1 is SQVTM and CDR2 is ANQGSEA. Trimming cost V 4 bases and J 2 bases, with 12 bases left between them. The CDR3 loop spans 13 amino acids. The CDR3: CSVVGQFTYEQYF. For the CDR3, the DNA is TGCAGCGTTGTCGGACAGTTTACCTACGAGCAGTACTTC.

The genes are TRBV4-3 and TRBJ2-2, with D possibly TRBD1 on 6 matching bases. V dropped 1 base and J dropped 6 bases, with 12 bases sitting between them. From germline, CDR1 is LGHNA and CDR2 YSLEER. The CDR3 sequence is 15 residues long. This CDR3 is CASSQVTGAAGELFF. The CDR3 DNA reads TGCGCCAGCAGCCAAGTGACAGGTGCGGCCGGGGAGCTGTTTTTT.

This chain connects TRBV19 to TRBJ1-2; D ambiguous. The CDR3 is 13 residues long. Trimming cost V 7 bases and J 2 bases, with 11 bases left between them. Germline V CDR1 and CDR2: LNHDA, SQIVND (reference sequence). CDR3 in DNA: TGTGCCAGTAAAGTCTTCAGGAACTATGGCTACACCTTC. Protein sequence: CASKVFRNYGYTF.

The chain has TRBV11-3 and TRBJ2-7, with 10 bases lining up with TRBD1. Germline V gives CDR1 SGHNT, CDR2 YENEEA. The CDR3 covers 13 residues. J gave up 11 bases and V 5 bases, and 9 bases lay outside the gene matches. The CDR3 nucleotides are TGTGCCAGCAGCCGTCCCGGGACAGGGGATGAGTACTTC. Its protein product is CASSRPGTGDEYF.